This T cell receptor beta chain came from a study of Graves' ophthalmopathy and Graves' hyperthyroidism. This CDR3 region has 15 residues. CDR1 and CDR2 from the germline V gene are SGHRS and YFSETQ. The junction had 8 bases not matched to a gene; V was cut back by 5 bases and J by 3 bases. RNA transcripts provided the template for amplifying TCR beta CDR3 regions. RT-PCR with HTBI primers came first, then second-round multiplex PCR. TCRdb re-called the multiplex PCR reads through MiXCR, storing one row per CDR3 protein. The table lists roughly 400,000 distinct CDR3 sequences, over 15% of them singletons. The sample holds a few counts of this clonotype.

The specimen sequenced was peripheral blood. This sequence joins TRBV5-1 and TRBJ2-7, with 10 bases that match TRBD1. The TCR comes from a woman between 18 and 29 years old with stable Graves' hyperthyroidism. The CDR3 DNA is TGCGCCAGCAGACCGGCGGGACAGGGGTTCTACGAGCAGTACTTC. As protein: CASRPAGQGFYEQYF.